This T cell receptor (beta chain) is from a study of shared clonotypes between healthy human individuals. Overall study findings and caveats: With several donors compared, approximately 5.5% of naive CD4 clonotypes were shared.

CD45RA-negative memory and CD45RA+ naive subsets were split from the CD4+ cells. Genomic DNA per cell subset filled all wells of several immunoSEQ plates. Profiled with immunoSEQ multiplex PCR; TCRdb holds only in-frame clones, not every one. The table records 640,000 or so clones, about 78% of them present only once. In the case of this clone: Its antigen remains unidentified.

The V end lost 6 bases, the J end lost 4 bases, and 11 bases lay between the germline ends. The length of the CDR3 is 13 residues. The germline CDR1 and CDR2 sequences are LNHDA and SQIVND (reference sequence). The origin of this receptor is a woman younger than 45 in good health. This chain uses TRBV19 with TRBJ2-3; TRBD2 is a possible D gene (5 bases). The sequenced sample consisted of memory CD4+ T cells sorted from blood. Specified subset: CD45RA-negative fraction. CDR3 in amino acids: CASRGGGSDTQYF. The CDR3 nucleotides read TGTGCCAGTAGAGGAGGTGGCTCAGATACGCAGTATTTT.